This TCR beta chain was found in a study of CD8 T cells in Susac syndrome. Study summary: Treatment status at blood draw for the Susac syndrome patients was therapy-naive, corticosteroids, or intravenous immunoglobulin alone.

Comments on this clonotype: Its antigen remains unknown.

From blood CD8+ and CD4+ T cells, the TCR beta chain was sequenced. The study's findings and limits: In Susac syndrome, CD4+ T cell repertoires lacked any clonal expansion. As acknowledged by the study, its TCR sequencing and HLA analysis included a relatively small number of individuals.

Trimming shortened V by 1 base and J by 16 bases, and 11 bases separated the two germline ends. This CDR3 contains 11 residues. Germline CDR1 and CDR2: SEHNR and FQNEAQ (reference sequence). The RNA, about 0.5 to 1 ug, was put through reverse transcription using random hexamers. Using its own MiXCR run on the immunoSEQ multiplex PCR reads, TCRdb lists one record per CDR3 protein. The table has around 170,000 distinct CDR3 sequences, roughly 94% seen once; the top ten hold around 0.11%. The sample comprised CD4+ T cells from PBMCs. The chain is built from TRBV7-9 and TRBJ2-1; D possibly corresponds to TRBD1 (6 bases). The origin of this receptor is a human donor with Susac syndrome. The CDR3 region has the DNA TGTGCCAGCAGCTTAGGACAGGCCCTATTCTTC. Translation gives CASSLGQALFF.